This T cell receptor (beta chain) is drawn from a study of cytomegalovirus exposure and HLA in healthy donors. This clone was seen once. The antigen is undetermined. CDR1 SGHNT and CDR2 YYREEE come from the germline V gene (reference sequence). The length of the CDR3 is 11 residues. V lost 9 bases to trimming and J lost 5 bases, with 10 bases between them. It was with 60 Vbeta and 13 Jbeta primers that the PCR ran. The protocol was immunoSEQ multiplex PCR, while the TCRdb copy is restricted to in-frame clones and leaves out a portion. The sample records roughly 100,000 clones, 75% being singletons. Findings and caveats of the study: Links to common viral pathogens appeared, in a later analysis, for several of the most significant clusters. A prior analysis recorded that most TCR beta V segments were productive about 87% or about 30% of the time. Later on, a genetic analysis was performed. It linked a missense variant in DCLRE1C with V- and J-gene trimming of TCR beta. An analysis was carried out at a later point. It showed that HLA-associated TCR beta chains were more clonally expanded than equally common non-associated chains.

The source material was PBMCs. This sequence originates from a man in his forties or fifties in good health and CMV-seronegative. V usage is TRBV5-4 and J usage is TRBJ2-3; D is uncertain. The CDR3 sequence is CATSGGDTQYF. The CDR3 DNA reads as TGTGCCACCTCGGGTGGAGATACGCAGTATTTT.